Listed here are 8 T cell receptor beta chains from one sample, sequenced in a study of blood T cells in healthy people across ages. Primed by a sample-barcoded 5' primer and a J-beta primer mix, a second PCR proceeded for about 7 to 11 cycles. TCRdb reprocessed the 5' RACE reads with MiXCR, giving one entry per CDR3 protein. The repertoire holds approximately 960,000 distinct CDR3 sequences, with under 35% as singletons. This sample was also put to use in a study of T cells of mothers and their children.

The sample comprised blood. The origin of the receptors is a woman in her forties in good health.

The V gene is TRBV6-1, the J gene TRBJ2-3, with TRBD2 identical over 13 bases. Trimming cost V 6 bases and J 10 bases; bases outside gene matches: 10. From germline, CDR1 is MNHNS and CDR2 SASEGT. This CDR3 comprises 15 residues. The CDR3, as DNA: TGTGCCAGCAGCGAGGGGACTAGCGGGGTGGATGCGCAGTATTTT. Translated, it gives CASSEGTSGVDAQYF.

Details on this clonotype: Since a much larger clone is just one base distant, this may be a read error. The chain links TRBV29-1 to TRBJ2-7, with TRBD2 matching 11 bases. Germline V lookup: CDR1 SQVTM, CDR2 ANQGSEA. There are 16 residues in the CDR3. J gave up 7 bases and V 7 bases, and 18 bases lay outside the gene matches. The CDR3 reads CSAPRLAGIGTGEQYF. The CDR3 bases are TGCAGCGCACCACGACTAGCGGGGATAGGAACGGGTGAGCAGTACTTC.

This clonotype appeared a few times. This chain links TRBV5-1 with TRBJ2-7, with D unresolved. CDR3 length: 15 amino acids. In germline, CDR1 is SGHRS, CDR2 YFSETQ. V shed 0 bases and J shed 0 bases, with 10 bases lying between them. For the CDR3, the DNA is TGCGCCAGCAGCTTGGAGCAGCTTAACTCCTACGAGCAGTACTTC. Amino acids: CASSLEQLNSYEQYF.

CDR3 bases: TGTGCCAGCCTTGGACTCCCCGTTGGGGCAGATACGCAGTATTTT. Translation gives CASLGLPVGADTQYF. The V call is TRBV5-5, the J call TRBJ2-3, with TRBD2 as a possible D gene (5 bases). V dropped 7 bases and J dropped 4 bases, with 19 bases sitting between them. Germline values: CDR1 SGHKS, CDR2 YYEKEE (reference sequence). The CDR3 sequence is 15 residues long.

This clonotype was found a few times. One junction end disagrees with the germline gene, perhaps due to a read error. This chain uses TRBV4-3 with TRBJ1-6; D is ambiguous. Germline values: CDR1 LGHNA, CDR2 YSLEER. The CDR3 has 13 amino acids. The CDR3 spells CAGSQDPDSPLHF. CDR3 DNA: TGCGCCGGCAGCCAAGATCCCGATTCACCCCTCCACTTT.

This clonotype was counted many times. The rearrangement links TRBV10-3 to TRBJ2-1, with 13 nucleotides matching TRBD2. This CDR3 comprises 14 residues. The V segment lost 6 bases and the J segment 6 bases; nucleotides outside the gene matches: 2. CDR1 ENHRY and CDR2 SYGVKD come from the germline V gene. The CDR3 region is CAIRTSGGLNEQFF. CDR3 DNA sequence: TGTGCCATCAGGACTAGCGGGGGGCTCAATGAGCAGTTCTTC.

This clonotype has just a few counts. J is TRBJ1-2 and V is TRBV7-2; D is possibly TRBD1 (6 bases). Germline values: CDR1 SGHTA, CDR2 FQGNSA. The CDR3 sequence is 15 residues long. Trimming left V 4 bases short and J 6 bases short, with 18 bases between. CDR3 sequence (DNA): TGTGCCAGCAGCTCCCATAGCGGGACATATGATGGCTACACCTTC. Residues: CASSSHSGTYDGYTF.

The V and J genes are TRBV28 and TRBJ1-6; 10 positions agree with TRBD1. The CDR3 extends over 16 amino acids. Unmatched junction bases numbered 7, after V lost 5 bases and J lost 6 bases. The V gene's germline CDR1 is MDHEN and CDR2 SYDVKM. The CDR3 here is CASSRRDRGLNSPLHF. DNA of the CDR3: TGTGCCAGCAGTCGACGGGACAGGGGCCTTAATTCACCCCTCCACTTT.